Detailed here is one T cell receptor beta chain. Its antigen is still unknown. This sample stems from a study of response to subunit inactivated influenza vaccine. Study-wide points: The authors suggested that every seasonal influenza vaccination recruits few new T cells.

TCRdb itself ran the RT-PCR reads through MiXCR, one entry per CDR3 protein. The data hold 560,000 or so distinct CDR3 sequences, with 6.5% to 8% observed a single time. CDR1 and CDR2 (germline): MNHNS, SASEGT. J lost 4 bases, V lost 8 bases, and 8 bases had no gene match. CDR3 length equals 14 residues. This chain connects TRBV6-1 to TRBJ2-3; 8 bases are shared with TRBD2. The TCR was taken from a man between 50 and 69 years old who received an inactivated influenza vaccine. Sequencing was performed on PBMCs from blood, taken around 2 years after vaccination. The CDR3 coding sequence is TGTGCCAGCGGCCGGGAGGGCTTCCCAGATACGCAGTATTTT. Translating gives CASGREGFPDTQYF.